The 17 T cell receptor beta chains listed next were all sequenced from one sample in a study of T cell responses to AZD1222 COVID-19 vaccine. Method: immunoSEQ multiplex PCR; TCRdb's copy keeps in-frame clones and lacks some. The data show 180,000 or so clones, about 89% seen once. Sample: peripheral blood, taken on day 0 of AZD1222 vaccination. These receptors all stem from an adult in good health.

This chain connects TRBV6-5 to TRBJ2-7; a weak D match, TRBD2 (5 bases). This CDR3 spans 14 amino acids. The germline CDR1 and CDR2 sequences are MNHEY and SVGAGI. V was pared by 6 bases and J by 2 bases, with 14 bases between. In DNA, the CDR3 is TGTGCCAGCAGCCCGCGGGCCGAAGCCTACGAGCAGTACGTC. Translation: CASSPRAEAYEQYV.

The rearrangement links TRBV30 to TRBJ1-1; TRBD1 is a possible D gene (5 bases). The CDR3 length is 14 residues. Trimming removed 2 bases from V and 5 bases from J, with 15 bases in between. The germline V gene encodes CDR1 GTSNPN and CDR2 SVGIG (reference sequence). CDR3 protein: CAWSIWPGETEAFF. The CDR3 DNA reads TGTGCCTGGAGTATCTGGCCGGGGGAGACTGAAGCTTTCTTT.

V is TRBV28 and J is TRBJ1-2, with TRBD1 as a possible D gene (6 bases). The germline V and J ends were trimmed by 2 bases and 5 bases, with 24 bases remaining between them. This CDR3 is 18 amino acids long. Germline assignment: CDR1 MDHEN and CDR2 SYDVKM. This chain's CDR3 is CASSLVAGAGPLEYGYTF. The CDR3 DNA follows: TGTGCCAGCAGTTTAGTGGCGGGGGCCGGCCCTCTCGAGTATGGCTACACCTTC.

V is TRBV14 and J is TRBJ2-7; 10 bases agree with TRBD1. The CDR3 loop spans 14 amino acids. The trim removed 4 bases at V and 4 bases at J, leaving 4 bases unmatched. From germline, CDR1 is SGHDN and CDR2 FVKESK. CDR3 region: CASSRTGGNYEQYV. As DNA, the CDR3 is TGTGCCAGCAGCCGGACAGGGGGAAATTACGAGCAGTACGTC.

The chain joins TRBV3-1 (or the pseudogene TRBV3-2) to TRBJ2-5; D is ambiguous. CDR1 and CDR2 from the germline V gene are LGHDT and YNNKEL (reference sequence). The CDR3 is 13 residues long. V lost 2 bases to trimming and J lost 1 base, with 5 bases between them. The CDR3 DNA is TGTGCCAGCAGCCAACAGGTCCAAGAGACCCAGTACTTC. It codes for CASSQQVQETQYF.

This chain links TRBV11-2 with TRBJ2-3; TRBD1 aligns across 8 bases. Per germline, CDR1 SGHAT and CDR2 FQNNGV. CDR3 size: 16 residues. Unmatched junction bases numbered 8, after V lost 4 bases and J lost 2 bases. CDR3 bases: TGTGCCAGCAGCTCCACTCACAGGGGGACCACAGATACGCAGTATTTT. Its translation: CASSSTHRGTTDTQYF.

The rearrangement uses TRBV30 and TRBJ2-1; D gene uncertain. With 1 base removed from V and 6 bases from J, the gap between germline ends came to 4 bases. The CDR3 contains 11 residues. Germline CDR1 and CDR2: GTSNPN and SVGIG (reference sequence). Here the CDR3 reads CAWSAGNEQFF. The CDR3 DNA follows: TGTGCCTGGAGTGCGGGCAATGAGCAGTTCTTC. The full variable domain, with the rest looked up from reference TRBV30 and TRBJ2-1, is SQTIHQWPATLVQPVGSPLSLECTVEGTSNPNLYWYRQAAGRGLQLLFYSVGIGQISSEVPQNLSASRPQDRQFILSSKKLLLSDSGFYLCAWSAGNEQFFGPGTRLTVL.

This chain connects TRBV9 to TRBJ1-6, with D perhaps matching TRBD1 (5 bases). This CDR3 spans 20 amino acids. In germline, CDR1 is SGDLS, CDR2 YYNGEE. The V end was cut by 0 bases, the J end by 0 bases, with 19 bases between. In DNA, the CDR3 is TGTGCCAGCAGCGTAGTAGCCGGGACCCCGGGGAGCTCCTATAATTCACCCCTCCACTTT. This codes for CASSVVAGTPGSSYNSPLHF. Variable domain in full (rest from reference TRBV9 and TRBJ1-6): DSGVTQTPKHLITATGQRVTLRCSPRSGDLSVYWYQQSLDQGLQFLIQYYNGEERAKGNILERFSAQQFPDLHSELNLSSLELGDSALYFCASSVVAGTPGSSYNSPLHFGNGTRLTVT.

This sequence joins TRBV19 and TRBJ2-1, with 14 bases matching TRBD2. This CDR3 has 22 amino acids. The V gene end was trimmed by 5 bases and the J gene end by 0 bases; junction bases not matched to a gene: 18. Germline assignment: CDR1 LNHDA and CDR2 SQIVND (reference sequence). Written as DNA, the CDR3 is TGTGCCAGTAGTCTTCGGAGTATTGAGACTAGCGGGAGGGTAGGCTCCTACAATGAGCAGTTCTTC. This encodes CASSLRSIETSGRVGSYNEQFF. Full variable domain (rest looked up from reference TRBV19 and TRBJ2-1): DGGITQSPKYLFRKEGQNVTLSCEQNLNHDAMYWYRQDPGQGLRLIYYSQIVNDFQKGDIAEGYSVSREKKESFPLTVTSAQKNPTAFYLCASSLRSIETSGRVGSYNEQFFGPGTRLTVL.

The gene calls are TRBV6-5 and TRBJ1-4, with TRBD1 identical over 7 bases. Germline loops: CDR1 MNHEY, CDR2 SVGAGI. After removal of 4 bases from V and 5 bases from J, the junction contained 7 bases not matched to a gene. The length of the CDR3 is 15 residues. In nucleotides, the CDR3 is TGTGCCAGCAGTTTTCAGGGACAGCCAAATGAAAAACTGTTTTTT. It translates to CASSFQGQPNEKLFF.

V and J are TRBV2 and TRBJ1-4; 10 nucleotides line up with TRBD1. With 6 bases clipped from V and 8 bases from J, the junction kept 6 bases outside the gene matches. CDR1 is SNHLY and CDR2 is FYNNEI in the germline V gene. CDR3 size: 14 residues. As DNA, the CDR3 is TGTGCCAGCAGCCCCCGACAGGGGGCAGAAAAACTGTTTTTT. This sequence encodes CASSPRQGAEKLFF.

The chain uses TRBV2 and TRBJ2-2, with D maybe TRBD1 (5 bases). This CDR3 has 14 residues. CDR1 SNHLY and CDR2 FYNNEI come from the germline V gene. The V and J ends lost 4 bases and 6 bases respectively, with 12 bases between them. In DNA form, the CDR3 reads TGTGCCAGCAGTGCGCAGGGATCGGCCGGGGAGCTGTTTTTT. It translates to CASSAQGSAGELFF.

CDR3 nucleotide sequence: TGTGCCTGGAGTGGGGGGACGCTTGAAGCTTTCTTT. Its protein is CAWSGGTLEAFF. This rearrangement joins TRBV30 to TRBJ1-1; the D gene is possibly TRBD1 (5 bases). CDR1 and CDR2 from the germline V gene are GTSNPN and SVGIG (reference sequence). CDR3 size: 12 residues. V lost 1 base to trimming and J lost 7 bases, with 10 bases between them.

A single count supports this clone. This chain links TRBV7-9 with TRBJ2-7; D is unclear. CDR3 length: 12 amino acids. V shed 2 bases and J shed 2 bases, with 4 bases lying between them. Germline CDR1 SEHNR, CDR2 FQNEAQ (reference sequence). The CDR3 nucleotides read TGTGCCAGCAGCTTAAGTCCCTACGAGCAGTACTTC. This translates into CASSLSPYEQYF.

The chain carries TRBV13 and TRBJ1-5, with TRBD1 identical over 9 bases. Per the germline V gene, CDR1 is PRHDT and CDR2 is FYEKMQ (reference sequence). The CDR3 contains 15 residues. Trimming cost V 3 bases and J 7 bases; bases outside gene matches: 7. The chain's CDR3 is CASSFSGQGSQPQHF. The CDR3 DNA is TGTGCCAGCAGCTTTAGTGGACAGGGGTCACAGCCCCAGCATTTT.

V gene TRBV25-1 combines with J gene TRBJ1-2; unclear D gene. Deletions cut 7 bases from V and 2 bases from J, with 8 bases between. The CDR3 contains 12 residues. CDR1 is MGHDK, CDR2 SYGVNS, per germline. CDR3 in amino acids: CASTRGNYGYTF. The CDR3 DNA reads TGTGCCAGCACTCGGGGAAACTATGGCTACACCTTC.

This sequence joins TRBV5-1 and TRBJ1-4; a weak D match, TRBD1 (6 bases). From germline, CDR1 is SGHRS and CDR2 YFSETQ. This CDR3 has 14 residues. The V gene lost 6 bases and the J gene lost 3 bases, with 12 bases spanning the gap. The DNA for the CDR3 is TGCGCCAGCAACGAGGGACAACCTAATGAAAAACTGTTTTTT. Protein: CASNEGQPNEKLFF.